These 21 T cell receptor beta chains originate from one sample sequenced in a study of tumor-infiltrating lymphocytes in primary liver carcinoma. Blood RNA was derived from unsorted whole blood, and germline DNA was extracted too. The template, 500 ng total RNA, yielded TCR beta cDNA made with a constant-region primer. Three nested multiplex PCR rounds, a slightly modified ARM-PCR, produced the libraries for TCR beta. The first two PCR rounds used TRBV1-TRBV30 primers with a Cbeta primer, 9 to 11 cycles each. MiXCR was run by TCRdb on the multiplex PCR reads, yielding one entry per CDR3 protein. The top ten hold 5% to 6.5% of the sample, which has 330,000 or so distinct CDR3 sequences, less than 65% seen once. The sample was peripheral blood. The receptors originated from a middle-aged man with primary liver carcinoma and hepatitis B virus infection.

The rearrangement uses TRBV2 and TRBJ1-5; TRBD1 is a possible D gene (6 bases). The CDR3 sequence is 14 residues long. Trimming took 8 bases from V and 2 from J, leaving 13 bases between them. CDR1 is SNHLY and CDR2 is FYNNEI in the germline V gene. In DNA form, the CDR3 reads TGTGCCAGCTGCAGGGGAGAGGGCAATCAGCCCCAGCATTTT. It specifies CASCRGEGNQPQHF. The full variable domain, in which reference TRBV2 and TRBJ1-5 provide the parts outside the CDR3, is EPEVTQTPSHQVTQMGQEVILRCVPISNHLYFYWYRQILGQKVEFLVSFYNNEISEKSEIFDDQFSVERPDGSNFTLKIRSTKLEDSAMYFCASCRGEGNQPQHFGDGTRLSIL.

A remark on this clonotype: This may stem from a read error, because a much larger clone lies one nucleotide away. This sequence joins TRBV12-3 or TRBV12-4 and TRBJ1-6; 9 positions agree with TRBD1. The CDR3 contains 14 residues. The CDR3, as DNA: TGTGCCAACAGTTTCGGGACAGGGAATTCACCCCTCCACTTT. Its protein is CANSFGTGNSPLHF.

This chain uses TRBV6-6 with TRBJ1-6; TRBD1 aligns across 7 bases. Germline loops: CDR1 MNHNY, CDR2 SVGAGI (reference sequence). Germline trimming cut 10 bases from V and 2 bases from J; bases unmatched to any gene: 8. This CDR3 has 15 amino acids. CDR3 loop: CATRDSFTYNSPLHF. CDR3 sequence (DNA): TGTGCCACTCGGGACAGCTTTACCTATAATTCACCCCTCCACTTT.

In this sample, this clonotype turned up a few times. The chain couples TRBV30 to TRBJ2-3; D gene uncertain. V shed 3 bases and J shed 5 bases, with 12 bases lying between them. Per the germline V gene, CDR1 is GTSNPN and CDR2 is SVGIG (reference sequence). The CDR3 is 13 residues long. CDR3 amino acids: CAWSSHPLDTQYF. CDR3 DNA sequence: TGTGCCTGGAGCTCCCACCCCCTAGATACGCAGTATTTT.

The V call is TRBV4-1, the J call TRBJ2-3; D is unresolved. Between the trimmed V and J ends, which lost 0 bases and 7 bases, there was a span of 8 bases. This CDR3 has 13 amino acids. Per germline, CDR1 MGHRA and CDR2 YSYEKL. CDR3 sequence reads: CASSQESANTQYF. CDR3 nucleotides: TGCGCCAGCAGCCAAGAGTCGGCAAATACGCAGTATTTT.

This clonotype was observed a few times. The rearrangement joins TRBV14 to TRBJ1-1; TRBD1 might be the D (5 bases). CDR3 length: 16 residues. The germline CDR1 and CDR2 sequences are SGHDN and FVKESK. V was pared by 0 bases and J by 4 bases, with 15 bases between. The DNA for the CDR3 is TGTGCCAGCAGCCAAGATCTACCCAGGGTAGGCACTGAAGCTTTCTTT. Amino acids: CASSQDLPRVGTEAFF.

Comments on this clonotype: One junction end does not reproduce the germline sequence, and a read error may be involved. The chain employs TRBV5-6 and TRBJ2-7; TRBD2 aligns across 8 bases. Per germline, CDR1 SGHDT and CDR2 YYEEEE. This CDR3 is built from 14 residues. The CDR3 region is CAGSRRLARYEQYF. CDR3 in DNA: TGTGCCGGCAGCCGTAGACTAGCGAGATATGAGCAGTACTTC.

This clonotype was seen only a few times. The genes are TRBV5-4 and TRBJ2-5; 8 positions agree with TRBD1. CDR3 length: 17 amino acids. Trimming removed 0 bases from V and 4 bases from J; junction bases left unmatched: 11. CDR1 SGHNT and CDR2 YYREEE come from the germline V gene (reference sequence). The CDR3 is CASSLAPAAGGRETQYF. In nucleotides, the CDR3 is TGTGCCAGCAGCTTGGCCCCGGCGGCAGGGGGCAGAGAGACCCAGTACTTC.

The count of this clonotype is one. This sequence joins TRBV11-2 and TRBJ2-3; 9 nucleotides agree with TRBD1. The CDR3 sequence is 15 residues long. The germline V gene has CDR1 SGHAT and CDR2 FQNNGV. Unmatched junction bases numbered 16, after V lost 6 bases and J lost 12 bases. The CDR3 spells CASSLGQGNSDIQYF. The CDR3 DNA reads TGTGCCAGCAGTCTTGGACAGGGGAACTCAGATATCCAGTATTTT.

The chain carries TRBV11-2 and TRBJ2-6; D is unclear. Trimming took 4 bases from V and 3 from J, leaving 13 bases between them. This CDR3 spans 16 amino acids. The V gene's germline CDR1 is SGHAT and CDR2 FQNNGV. Written as DNA, the CDR3 is TGTGCCAGCAGCTCAAACTGTCATTATGGGGCCAACGTCCTGACTTTC. It translates to CASSSNCHYGANVLTF. Full variable domain (remainder filled in from reference TRBV11-2 and TRBJ2-6): EAGVAQSPRYKIIEKRQSVAFWCNPISGHATLYWYQQILGQGPKLLIQFQNNGVVDDSQLPKDRFSAERLKGVDSTLKIQPAKLEDSAVYLCASSSNCHYGANVLTFGAGSRLTVL.

The chain recombines TRBV10-2 with TRBJ1-5, with no clear D. Trimming cost V 0 bases and J 5 bases, with 8 bases left between them. This CDR3 region has 14 residues. Germline V gene data show CDR1 as WSHSY and CDR2 as SAAADI. The CDR3 is CASSESRVDQPQHF. CDR3 nucleotides: TGCGCCAGCAGTGAGTCGCGGGTTGATCAGCCCCAGCATTTT.

This clonotype was counted many times. The chain carries TRBV11-2 and TRBJ1-4; tentatively, D is TRBD1 (6 bases). This CDR3 contains 15 residues. Per germline, CDR1 SGHAT and CDR2 FQNNGV. V was pared by 5 bases and J by 4 bases, with 14 bases between. This CDR3 is CASSPRTDFNEKLFF. Here the CDR3 DNA reads TGTGCCAGCAGCCCTAGGACAGATTTTAATGAAAAACTGTTTTTT.

Points on this clonotype: The conserved final phenylalanine or tryptophan is absent from the CDR3, which likely points to a read error. The chain uses TRBV4-3 and TRBJ1-1; D gene ambiguous. Germline V CDR1 and CDR2: LGHNA, YSLEER. The CDR3 is made up of 13 amino acids. V lost 6 bases and J 4 bases, leaving 12 bases between the germline ends. The CDR3 DNA is TGCGCCAGCAGTCCTCAGTTGATCACTGAAGCTTTCCTT. It codes for CASSPQLITEAFL.

As concerns this clonotype: One junction end disagrees with the germline gene, perhaps due to a read error. The rearrangement joins TRBV4-1 to TRBJ1-6; 7 positions agree with TRBD1. The CDR3 sequence is 17 residues long. Germline lookup yields CDR1 MGHRA and CDR2 YSYEKL. CDR3 in DNA: TGCGCCAGCAACCAAGTTACAGCAGGGGGGGATAATTCACCCCTCCACTTT. Translation gives CASNQVTAGGDNSPLHF.

This clonotype has only a few counts. The chain employs TRBV6-2 or TRBV6-3 and TRBJ2-4; no clear D gene. This CDR3 region has 16 residues. Trimming took 0 bases from V and 3 from J, leaving 12 bases between them. Germline assignment: CDR1 MNHEY and CDR2 SVGEGT. CDR3 amino acids: CASSYSTGAGKNIQYF. CDR3 in DNA: TGTGCCAGCAGTTACTCGACCGGCGCAGGCAAAAACATTCAGTACTTC.

This clonotype was counted between two and nine times. V usage is TRBV5-4 and J usage is TRBJ2-7; D call uncertain. The CDR3 is 13 amino acids. Germline V lookup: CDR1 SGHNT, CDR2 YYREEE (reference sequence). The V gene lost 1 base and the J gene lost 5 bases, with 10 bases spanning the gap. CDR3 in amino acids: CASSLRNKDEQYF. Written as DNA, the CDR3 is TGTGCCAGCAGCTTGAGGAACAAGGACGAGCAGTACTTC.

Worth noting for this clonotype: At one boundary the junction diverges from the germline segment, which might be a read error. The rearrangement links TRBV11-2 to TRBJ2-7; D possibly corresponds to TRBD2 (6 bases). The CDR3 runs 14 residues. Germline CDR1 reads SGHAT; CDR2 reads FQNNGV. This CDR3 reads CTSSLDGSRGEQYF. The CDR3 coding sequence is TGTACCAGCAGCTTAGATGGCTCACGGGGGGAGCAGTACTTC.

Of note for this clonotype: Given a much more abundant clone one base away, this may be a read error. The V gene is TRBV6-2 or TRBV6-3, the J gene TRBJ2-7, with D perhaps matching TRBD1 (5 bases). From germline, CDR1 is MNHEY and CDR2 SVGEGT. The CDR3 length is 14 residues. Trimming removed 4 bases from V and 3 bases from J, with 13 bases in between. Written as DNA, the CDR3 is TGTGCCAGCAGTTCCCAGGCCGACAGCTACGAGCAGTACTTC. Amino acid sequence: CASSSQADSYEQYF.

As concerns this clonotype: A junction boundary mismatches the germline segment, possibly from a read error. The gene calls are TRBV11-2 and TRBJ2-1, with a tentative D call TRBD2 (6 bases). Germline CDR1 is SGHAT and CDR2 is FQNNGV. The CDR3 spans 14 residues. The CDR3 sequence is CASSFSHGSNEHFF. The CDR3 region has the DNA TGCGCCAGCAGCTTCAGTCACGGGAGTAATGAGCACTTCTTC.

The chain links TRBV11-2 to TRBJ2-7; D is unclear. The CDR3 has 15 amino acids. V gave up 2 bases and J gave up 12 bases, with 23 bases separating them. Germline-derived CDR1 and CDR2 are SGHAT and FQNNGV. This chain's CDR3 is CASSLSSRITYKRYF. The CDR3 nucleotides read TGTGCCAGCAGCTTATCCTCGAGGATTACCTACAAGCGGTACTTC.

The chain has TRBV28 and TRBJ2-5; 7 nucleotides match TRBD1. The ends lost 8 bases at V and 4 bases at J; junction bases unmatched: 10. The V gene's germline CDR1 is MDHEN and CDR2 SYDVKM. The CDR3 loop spans 14 amino acids. For the CDR3, the DNA is TGTGCCAGCTGTATCGACAGGGTCCGAGAGACCCAGTACTTC. This encodes CASCIDRVRETQYF.